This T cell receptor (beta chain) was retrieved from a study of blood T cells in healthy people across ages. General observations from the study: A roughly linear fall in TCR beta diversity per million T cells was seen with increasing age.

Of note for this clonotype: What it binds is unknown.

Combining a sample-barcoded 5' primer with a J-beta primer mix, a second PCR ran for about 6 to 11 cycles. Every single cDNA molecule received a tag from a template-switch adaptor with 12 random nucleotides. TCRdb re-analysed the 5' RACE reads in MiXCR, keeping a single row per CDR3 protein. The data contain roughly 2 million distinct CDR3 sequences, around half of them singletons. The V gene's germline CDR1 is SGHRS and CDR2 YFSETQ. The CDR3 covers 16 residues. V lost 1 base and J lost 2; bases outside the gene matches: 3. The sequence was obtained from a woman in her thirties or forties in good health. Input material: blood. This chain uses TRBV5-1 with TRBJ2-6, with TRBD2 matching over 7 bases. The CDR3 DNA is TGCGCCAGCAGCTTGCGGGGGGACCCTGGGGCCAACGTCCTGACTTTC. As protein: CASSLRGDPGANVLTF. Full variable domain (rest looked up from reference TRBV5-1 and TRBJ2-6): KAGVTQTPRYLIKTRGQQVTLSCSPISGHRSVSWYQQTPGQGLQFLFEYFSETQRNKGNFPGRFSGRQFSNSRSEMNVSTLELGDSALYLCASSLRGDPGANVLTFGAGSRLTVL.